Included here is one T cell receptor (beta chain) sequence, with context. A read error may produce the germline difference seen at one junction end. Using immunoSEQ multiplex PCR, the repertoire was profiled, and TCRdb retains in-frame clones only, with some absent. The sample shows approximately 120,000 clones, 80% to 95% of them seen only once. The data belong to a study of control samples from healthy donors and cancer patients. The clonotype was recovered from an elderly man with head and neck cancer. The sample consisted of PBMCs.

CDR3 nucleotides: TGTGCTAGCAGCGTTGGTCCGAGCTCTGGAAACACCATATATTTT. Residues: CASSVGPSSGNTIYF. J is TRBJ1-3 and V is TRBV6-5; D unresolved. Germline V gene lookup returns CDR1 MNHEY and CDR2 SVGAGI. The CDR3 consists of 15 residues.